This T cell receptor beta chain originates from a study of blood T cell repertoires in COVID-19 (TCRdb year 2020). Describing the broader study: The collaborator samples originated in the United States, Italy and Spain and spanned the acute and convalescent phases of COVID-19. Deeply sampled blood TCRbeta repertoires from subjects exposed to, actively infected with, or recovered from COVID-19 were included in the dataset. A de-identified subject ID, COVID-19 status, age in years and sex were almost always included in the sample metadata. The prospective study material was composed of cDNA or gDNA derived from T cells, B-cell-depleted T cells, or PBMCs. HLA class I and class II types, where available, came from metadata supplied by the sample provider rather than from assay-based typing. The repertoires were released in a freely available public database meant as a resource for research on the immune response to SARS-CoV-2. Samples came from the ongoing ImmuneRACE study (first 160 participants) plus 1,254 subjects from 6 global collaborators. The paper as a whole reports these results and caveats: The quantity of clinical and demographic metadata differed by source and by participant and was supplied without curation.

Spanning cysteine to phenylalanine, the CDR3 consists of 13 amino acids. Only the CDR3 region is kept as DNA, spanning 39 bases read in frame from base 1. Cut back by 5 bases and 3 bases, the V and J ends lie 8 bases apart. Looking up the germline V gene (reference sequence) yields CDR1 MNHEY and CDR2 SMNVEV. As for this clone: This clone's antigen is unknown. No base-level quality is on record; no much larger clone is a single base apart.

TCRbeta CDR3 regions were amplified from genomic DNA by means of the immunoSEQ Assay, a bias-controlled multiplex PCR. In the original analysis: The number of nucleated cells in each sample was estimated from the amplification of reference gene primers within the assay. Sequence reads were collapsed and filtered to measure the absolute abundance of every unique TCRbeta CDR3 rearrangement. For each sample, productive Simpson clonality was calculated as the square root of Simpson's diversity index over productive rearrangements. This immuneACCESS table, as held by TCRdb, lists in-frame sequences with V and J called but not all clones. Of the missing ones, under half trace to an unresolved V gene in checked studies; the others have no known cause. V, J and clone size are taken as reported in that table, and D and trimming were inferred from the DNA itself. In all, the sample holds about 380,000 clones, and about 88% of those were seen once. The top ten clones comprise more than 0.95% of the sample.

Participants in the prospective study were enrolled through a virtual design, were aged roughly 18 to 100 years, and lived in roughly 24 United States geographic areas. In the prospective study, cohorts were assigned on the basis of participant-reported clinical history obtained from a screening survey and a study questionnaire. For ImmuneRACE Cohort 3, a participant was defined as recovered based on two consecutive negative NP/OP PCR tests, clearance by a healthcare professional, or resolution of symptoms. In the prospective study, mobile phlebotomists collected whole blood, serum and a nasopharyngeal or oropharyngeal swab from each participant. Prospective study participants could optionally give additional blood draws and questionnaires over a roughly 2-month period. Blood samples from the prospective study were shipped frozen or at room temperature prior to DNA extraction.

The V and J segments used are TRBV27 and TRBJ2-1, and possibly TRBD1, on 5 matching bases. Sequencing was carried out using PBMCs or T cells enriched from blood (not recorded which). The clonotype originates from a woman aged 18-35 years who had recovered from COVID-19. This receptor carries the CDR3 CASSIRGYNEQFF. The nucleotide sequence reads TGTGCCAGCAGTATAAGGGGCTACAATGAGCAGTTCTTC.